Listed here are 17 T cell receptor beta chains from one sample, sequenced in a study of blood T cell repertoires in COVID-19. TCRdb keeps only in-frame clones here, not all; method: immunoSEQ multiplex PCR. This table holds approximately 130,000 clones, 84% found once. Sequences were obtained from peripheral blood. These TCRs come from a human donor in a cohort sampled during active COVID-19.

The DNA for the CDR3 is TGCGCCAGCAGCCAAGGCTGGGGGGAAACCTACGAGCAGTACTTC. Translation: CASSQGWGETYEQYF. This rearrangement joins TRBV4-1 to TRBJ2-7; possibly TRBD2 for D (6 bases). The CDR3 runs 15 residues. Trimming shortened V by 1 base and J by 2 bases, and 12 bases separated the two germline ends. Germline lookup yields CDR1 MGHRA and CDR2 YSYEKL.

The table lists this clone with a few counts. The chain combines TRBV4-1 with TRBJ2-1, with D possibly being TRBD2 (5 bases). This CDR3 is 19 amino acids long. The germline V and J ends were trimmed by 3 bases and 0 bases, with 21 bases remaining between them. Germline CDR1 reads MGHRA; CDR2 reads YSYEKL. The CDR3 coding sequence is TGCGCCAGCAGCCAGAATTATCGGGGTGGTTGGGACTCCTACAATGAGCAGTTCTTC. This sequence encodes CASSQNYRGGWDSYNEQFF.

This chain uses TRBV5-1 with TRBJ2-7, with TRBD1 matching 12 bases. Germline values: CDR1 SGHRS, CDR2 YFSETQ. The CDR3 covers 14 residues. After removal of 2 bases from V and 6 bases from J, the junction contained 3 bases not matched to a gene. CDR3 amino acids: CASSLGTGGFEQYF. For the CDR3, the DNA is TGCGCCAGCAGCTTAGGGACAGGGGGCTTCGAGCAGTACTTC. Full variable domain (remainder filled in from reference TRBV5-1 and TRBJ2-7): KAGVTQTPRYLIKTRGQQVTLSCSPISGHRSVSWYQQTPGQGLQFLFEYFSETQRNKGNFPGRFSGRQFSNSRSEMNVSTLELGDSALYLCASSLGTGGFEQYFGPGTRLTVT.

The chain combines TRBV7-8 with TRBJ2-2; TRBD1 matches 8 bases. J gave up 7 bases and V 5 bases, and 6 bases lay outside the gene matches. This CDR3 spans 14 amino acids. The V gene's germline CDR1 is SGHVS and CDR2 FQNEAQ. The CDR3 nucleotides are TGTGCCAGCAGCCCAGGGGGCTTGGGCGGGGAGCTGTTTTTT. Amino acid sequence: CASSPGGLGGELFF.

V and J are TRBV6-6 and TRBJ1-6; no clear D gene. Germline loops: CDR1 MNHNY, CDR2 SVGAGI (reference sequence). V lost 5 bases and J lost 0, with 8 bases in between. The CDR3 covers 15 residues. CDR3 nucleotides: TGTGCCAGCAGTCCTCAGGCCTCCTATAATTCACCCCTCCACTTT. This translates into CASSPQASYNSPLHF.

The V call is TRBV12-3 or TRBV12-4, the J call TRBJ1-5; 9 nucleotides align to TRBD1. This CDR3 spans 12 amino acids. V lost 9 bases and J lost 6; bases outside the gene matches: 3. The CDR3 DNA sequence: TGTGCCAGTAGGACAGGGGCTCAGCCCCAGCATTTT. It is translated as CASRTGAQPQHF.

V is TRBV5-4 and J is TRBJ1-2; weak D call: TRBD1 (5 bases). Germline CDR1 is SGHNT and CDR2 is YYREEE (reference sequence). The germline V and J ends were trimmed by 0 bases and 4 bases, with 10 bases remaining between them. CDR3 length equals 14 residues. The CDR3 is CASSLELGGYGYTF. CDR3 coding DNA: TGTGCCAGCAGCTTGGAGCTCGGGGGCTATGGCTACACCTTC.

The V gene is TRBV5-1, the J gene TRBJ1-6; TRBD1 matches at 8 bases. This CDR3 has 18 residues. J gave up 2 bases and V 0 bases, and 7 bases lay outside the gene matches. Germline V CDR1 and CDR2: SGHRS, YFSETQ. Here the CDR3 reads CASSLGTGPGTYNSPLHF. DNA for the CDR3: TGCGCCAGCAGCTTGGGGACAGGGCCAGGAACCTATAATTCACCCCTCCACTTT.

The V gene is TRBV12-5, the J gene TRBJ1-4; 7 bases fit TRBD1. V shed 7 bases and J 3 bases; nucleotides not matched to a gene: 8. CDR1 LGHNT and CDR2 FRNRAP come from the germline V gene. The CDR3 length is 15 residues. For the CDR3, the DNA is TGTGCTAGTGCCCGAGCCGGGACAGCTAATGAAAAACTGTTTTTT. It is translated as CASARAGTANEKLFF.

The V and J genes are TRBV3-1 (or the pseudogene TRBV3-2) and TRBJ1-1; D remains unclear. V lost 1 base to trimming and J lost 3 bases, with 9 bases between them. This CDR3 region has 14 residues. Germline values: CDR1 LGHDT, CDR2 YNNKEL (reference sequence). In DNA form, the CDR3 reads TGTGCCAGCAGCCAAGGTCCTCGGGACACTGAAGCTTTCTTT. This sequence encodes CASSQGPRDTEAFF.

There are a few counts of this clone. V is TRBV3-1 (or the pseudogene TRBV3-2) and J is TRBJ2-2, with TRBD2 as a possible D gene (5 bases). V shed 0 bases and J shed 2 bases, with 7 bases lying between them. Germline V lookup: CDR1 LGHDT, CDR2 YNNKEL (reference sequence). This CDR3 has 15 amino acids. Here the CDR3 reads CASSQERANTGELFF. The DNA of the CDR3 is TGTGCCAGCAGCCAAGAGAGGGCCAACACCGGGGAGCTGTTTTTT.

This chain links TRBV19 with TRBJ1-3; a possible D gene is TRBD1 (5 bases). The V end was cut by 6 bases, the J end by 8 bases, with 17 bases between. Germline-derived CDR1 and CDR2 are LNHDA and SQIVND (reference sequence). The CDR3 is 14 residues long. DNA for the CDR3: TGTGCCAGTAGGCGGGGTGCAGGGTTAGACACCATATATTTT. Its translation: CASRRGAGLDTIYF.

CDR3 sequence (DNA): TGCGCCAGCAGCCTCCAGACTAGCGGGGCCTCCCAAGAGACCCAGTACTTC. The encoded protein is CASSLQTSGASQETQYF. The V call is TRBV4-1, the J call TRBJ2-5; TRBD2 aligns across 11 bases. The CDR3 sequence is 17 residues long. Trimming took 4 bases from V and 1 from J; bases not matched to a gene: 8. From germline, CDR1 is MGHRA and CDR2 YSYEKL.

The chain joins TRBV19 to TRBJ1-3; 8 bases match TRBD1. Germline assignment: CDR1 LNHDA and CDR2 SQIVND (reference sequence). V lost 3 bases to trimming and J lost 3 bases; unmatched junction nucleotides: 7. The CDR3 sequence is 16 residues long. CDR3 sequence (DNA): TGTGCCAGTAGTATCTGGACAGGGAGGGATGGAAACACCATATATTTT. It specifies CASSIWTGRDGNTIYF.

The chain combines TRBV25-1 with TRBJ1-3, with 8 bases aligning to TRBD1. J lost 8 bases, V lost 4 bases, and 13 bases had no gene match. CDR3 length equals 16 residues. Germline CDR1 reads MGHDK; CDR2 reads SYGVNS. CDR3 sequence (DNA): TGTGCCAGCAGTGGAGTGGACAGGGCCATAGGGGACACCATATATTTT. Its translation: CASSGVDRAIGDTIYF.

The V and J genes are TRBV2 and TRBJ1-5; 8 nucleotides agree with TRBD1. This CDR3 has 17 residues. CDR1 is SNHLY, CDR2 FYNNEI, per germline. Trimming took 5 bases from V and 0 from J; bases not matched to a gene: 9. Here the CDR3 reads CASSQDRVLYSNQPQHF. The CDR3 bases are TGTGCCAGCAGTCAGGACAGGGTTCTGTATAGCAATCAGCCCCAGCATTTT. Complete variable domain (other parts from reference TRBV2 and TRBJ1-5): EPEVTQTPSHQVTQMGQEVILRCVPISNHLYFYWYRQILGQKVEFLVSFYNNEISEKSEIFDDQFSVERPDGSNFTLKIRSTKLEDSAMYFCASSQDRVLYSNQPQHFGDGTRLSIL.

The CDR3 protein is CASCLAGSSTEAFF. The DNA of the CDR3 is TGTGCCAGTTGCCTCGCAGGGTCTTCCACTGAAGCTTTCTTT. The genes are TRBV19 and TRBJ1-1; D perhaps matches TRBD1 (5 bases). This CDR3 has 14 residues. CDR1 and CDR2 from the germline V gene are LNHDA and SQIVND (reference sequence). V was shortened by 8 bases and J by 4 bases, with 17 bases between the two germline ends.